This T cell receptor beta chain is drawn from a study of technical replicates of blood from several donors. Using immunoSEQ multiplex PCR, the repertoire was profiled, and TCRdb retains in-frame clones only, with some absent. The sample consists of roughly 50,000 clones, around 93% of them appearing once. Germline V gene data show CDR1 as MNHNS and CDR2 as SASEGT. The CDR3 covers 13 residues. V gave up 0 bases and J gave up 12 bases; unmatched junction bases: 8. The chain links TRBV6-1 to TRBJ2-7, with 7 bases that match TRBD2. Specimen: PBMCs. This clonotype was obtained from a human donor in good health. Some clones in this sample may be carry-over from other donors' samples. CDR3 nucleotides: TGTGCCAGCAGTGAAGCCCCGGGGGGACTTGGGTACTTC. Amino acids: CASSEAPGGLGYF.